Below are 19 T cell receptor beta chains sequenced from a single sample in a study of CD8+ T cells in alopecia areata. cDNA reverse transcribed from extracted RNA served as the sequencing template. Using immunoSEQ multiplex PCR, the repertoire was profiled, and TCRdb retains in-frame clones only, with some absent. The data hold about 180,000 clones, with approximately 62% observed a single time. The starting material was CD4+ T cells sorted from blood, obtained at week 0. Source of these receptors: a human donor with alopecia areata.

The V and J genes are TRBV10-3 and TRBJ2-7; D is ambiguous. This CDR3 has 14 residues. The ends were cut back, 10 bases at V and 2 bases at J, with 18 bases in the middle. CDR1 is ENHRY and CDR2 is SYGVKD in the germline V gene. This CDR3 reads CASFSRNGAYEQYF. CDR3 bases: TGTGCCAGCTTTTCAAGGAATGGAGCCTACGAGCAGTACTTC.

V and J are TRBV7-2 and TRBJ2-7, with 8 bases lining up with TRBD2. Losses at the gene ends were 3 bases for V and 0 bases for J; bases not matched to a gene: 4. The CDR3 consists of 15 residues. Germline-derived CDR1 and CDR2 are SGHTA and FQGNSA. In DNA form, the CDR3 reads TGTGCCAGCAGCTTTACGGGGGGGAGCTCCTACGAGCAGTACTTC. Translated, it gives CASSFTGGSSYEQYF.

This clone showed up just once. The genes are TRBV7-2 and TRBJ1-2; 8 bases fit TRBD1. Germline trimming cut 2 bases from V and 1 base from J; bases unmatched to any gene: 3. Germline V CDR1 and CDR2: SGHTA, FQGNSA. The CDR3 consists of 15 residues. The CDR3 DNA follows: TGTGCCAGCAGCTTAACGGACAGGGATAACTATGGCTACACCTTC. Translating it yields CASSLTDRDNYGYTF.

The chain combines TRBV5-1 with TRBJ2-3; D is possibly TRBD1 (6 bases). CDR1 SGHRS and CDR2 YFSETQ come from the germline V gene. V dropped 4 bases and J dropped 4 bases, with 10 bases sitting between them. This CDR3 is 13 amino acids long. The CDR3 protein is CASSPDSADTQYF. CDR3 bases: TGCGCCAGCAGCCCGGACAGTGCAGATACGCAGTATTTT.

The chain couples TRBV7-2 to TRBJ2-7, with TRBD1 identical over 9 bases. The germline V gene has CDR1 SGHTA and CDR2 FQGNSA. The CDR3 totals 15 residues. V was clipped by 3 bases and J by 0 bases; unmatched bases: 3. The CDR3 DNA is TGTGCCAGCAGCTTGTTGACAGGGGGCTCCTACGAGCAGTACTTC. As protein: CASSLLTGGSYEQYF.

The V call is TRBV15, the J call TRBJ2-1, with TRBD2 identical over 9 bases. Trimming removed 0 bases from V and 6 bases from J; junction bases left unmatched: 12. Germline values: CDR1 LNHNV, CDR2 YYDKDF (reference sequence). CDR3 length: 18 amino acids. The CDR3 bases are TGTGCCACCAGCAGAGATCGTTCTCGGACTAGCGTTTTCAATGAGCAGTTCTTC. This sequence encodes CATSRDRSRTSVFNEQFF.

The V and J genes are TRBV30 and TRBJ1-5; 12 nucleotides match TRBD1. Germline V CDR1 and CDR2: GTSNPN, SVGIG (reference sequence). The ends lost 4 bases at V and 6 bases at J; junction bases unmatched: 7. This CDR3 has 15 amino acids. CDR3 residues: CAWTPGTGGSQPQHF. DNA of the CDR3: TGTGCCTGGACCCCCGGGACAGGGGGCAGTCAGCCCCAGCATTTT.

The chain couples TRBV29-1 to TRBJ2-1; D perhaps matches TRBD2 (6 bases). Trimming pared 3 bases from V and 8 bases from J, leaving 11 bases between. Germline values: CDR1 SQVTM, CDR2 ANQGSEA. The CDR3 covers 12 residues. CDR3 sequence (DNA): TGCAGCGTTGAGCGCGGGGCCGATGAGCAGTTCTTC. Translation gives CSVERGADEQFF.

The sample holds one count of this clone. The germline gene is not matched at one end of the junction; a read error may be the cause. This rearrangement joins TRBV4-3 to TRBJ2-7; a possible D gene is TRBD2 (5 bases). CDR3 length equals 14 residues. Per the germline V gene, CDR1 is LGHNA and CDR2 is YSLEER. CDR3 region: CASSQGGSAYDQYF. The CDR3 bases are TGCGCCAGCAGCCAGGGTGGGAGCGCCTACGATCAGTACTTC.

The rearrangement links TRBV10-3 to TRBJ1-2; D is unresolved. V was cut by 4 bases and J by 0 bases, with 9 bases left in between. Germline loops: CDR1 ENHRY, CDR2 SYGVKD. This CDR3 is 14 amino acids long. The CDR3 protein is CAISGVSTNYGYTF. In DNA, the CDR3 is TGTGCCATCAGTGGTGTCAGCACTAACTATGGCTACACCTTC.

The genes are TRBV4-3 and TRBJ1-1; D not resolved. Germline CDR1 LGHNA, CDR2 YSLEER. This CDR3 has 13 residues. Trimming shortened V by 0 bases and J by 1 base, and 3 bases separated the two germline ends. Here the CDR3 DNA reads TGCGCCAGCAGCCAAGAGGCGAACACTGAAGCTTTCTTT. It specifies CASSQEANTEAFF.

The rearrangement links TRBV30 to TRBJ1-6, with a possible D match to TRBD1 (6 bases). The CDR3 totals 14 residues. V was pared by 2 bases and J by 9 bases, with 14 bases between. In germline, CDR1 is GTSNPN, CDR2 SVGIG (reference sequence). The CDR3 DNA reads as TGTGCCTGGAGTCTGGAACAGGGTGGTTCACCCCTCCACTTT. This encodes CAWSLEQGGSPLHF. The full variable domain, in which reference TRBV30 and TRBJ1-6 provide the parts outside the CDR3, is SQTIHQWPATLVQPVGSPLSLECTVEGTSNPNLYWYRQAAGRGLQLLFYSVGIGQISSEVPQNLSASRPQDRQFILSSKKLLLSDSGFYLCAWSLEQGGSPLHFGNGTRLTVT.

This rearrangement joins TRBV20-1 to TRBJ2-3, with D possibly matching TRBD1 (5 bases). Trimming took 5 bases from V and 5 from J, leaving 8 bases between them. Germline CDR1 is DFQATT and CDR2 is SNEGSKA (reference sequence). CDR3 size: 11 residues. This CDR3 is CSASTVDTQYF. CDR3 bases: TGCAGTGCTTCGACAGTAGATACGCAGTATTTT.

The chain couples TRBV29-1 to TRBJ2-7, with D possibly being TRBD1 (6 bases). Germline CDR1 SQVTM, CDR2 ANQGSEA. The V end lost 5 bases, the J end lost 3 bases, and 14 bases lay between the germline ends. CDR3 size: 13 residues. The CDR3 DNA reads TGCAGCGTTCGTGGGGACAATTACTACGAGCAGTACTTC. As protein: CSVRGDNYYEQYF.

In DNA, the CDR3 is TGTGCCAGCTCGGGACAGGGGAGGTCCGTTGGCTATGGCTACACCTTC. It codes for CASSGQGRSVGYGYTF. The chain uses TRBV2 and TRBJ1-2; TRBD1 matches at 10 bases. Germline V gene lookup returns CDR1 SNHLY and CDR2 FYNNEI. V was pared by 8 bases and J by 4 bases, with 13 bases of the junction left unmatched. The CDR3 covers 16 residues. Combining the CDR3 with reference TRBV2 and TRBJ1-2 gives the whole variable domain EPEVTQTPSHQVTQMGQEVILRCVPISNHLYFYWYRQILGQKVEFLVSFYNNEISEKSEIFDDQFSVERPDGSNFTLKIRSTKLEDSAMYFCASSGQGRSVGYGYTFGSGTRLTVV.

This clone was seen a few times. The V gene is TRBV6-1, the J gene TRBJ1-2; D not resolved. The CDR3 is 12 residues long. V shed 4 bases and J shed 8 bases, with 11 bases lying between them. Germline V gene sequence: CDR1 MNHNS, CDR2 SASEGT. As DNA, the CDR3 is TGTGCCAGCAGTGGAGCGAGGTGGGGCTACACCTTC. Protein sequence: CASSGARWGYTF.

This clone appeared a few times. The V gene is TRBV25-1, the J gene TRBJ1-1, with D perhaps TRBD1 (5 bases). This CDR3 comprises 14 residues. V was trimmed by 6 bases and J by 3 bases, leaving 14 bases between them. Germline V gene data show CDR1 as MGHDK and CDR2 as SYGVNS. The CDR3 protein is CASSRRGEDTEAFF. In DNA, the CDR3 is TGTGCCAGCAGCAGACGGGGGGAGGACACTGAAGCTTTCTTT.

The chain is built from TRBV18 and TRBJ2-4; unclear D gene. This CDR3 region has 14 residues. Germline V lookup: CDR1 KGHSH, CDR2 LQKENI. Trimming took 2 bases from V and 2 from J, leaving 7 bases between them. The CDR3 DNA follows: TGTGCCAGCTCACCATGGGAAACCAAAAACATTCAGTACTTC. It codes for CASSPWETKNIQYF.

V usage is TRBV18 and J usage is TRBJ2-3; tentative D call: TRBD1 (6 bases). Trimming took 1 base from V and 2 from J, leaving 13 bases between them. Germline values: CDR1 KGHSH, CDR2 LQKENI. The CDR3 has 16 amino acids. CDR3 sequence (DNA): TGTGCCAGCTCACCACGCAGCAGGGGCCCCACAGATACGCAGTATTTT. Translating it yields CASSPRSRGPTDTQYF.